The T cell receptor (beta chain) under discussion was sequenced for a study of Ad26.COV2.S vaccination and SARS-CoV-2 variants (dated by TCRdb to about 2021). Background for the entire study: Donors in the vaccine arm were drawn from COV1001, a phase I-IIa trial of Ad26.COV2.S in healthy adults that was multicentre, randomized, double-blind and placebo-controlled. The TCR-sequenced set comprised approximately 32 samples: some 19 Ad26.COV2.S vaccine recipients, 5 placebo recipients and 8 SARS-CoV-2 convalescent individuals. The specificity and breadth of SARS-CoV-2-reactive T cell receptors after Ad26.COV2.S vaccination were assessed by TCRbeta repertoire sequencing. Trial participants were randomized into five groups of five: low-dose or high-dose Ad26.COV2.S given once or twice, or placebo on both occasions. Blinding of investigators to trial group allocation was maintained during experiments and outcome assessment. Dosing of Ad26.COV2.S was intramuscular, at either 5x10^10 or 1x10^11 viral particles, delivered as one shot or as two shots spaced 56 days apart. Study-level results and caveats: The study lacked the statistical power to compare responses across vaccine doses or regimens. Substantial breadth of spike-specific CD8+ and CD4+ T cell responses was reported after vaccination. The authors noted that the TCR breadth and depth analyses may have underestimated total T cell responses. Ad26.COV2.S recipients had higher spike-specific TCR breadth than placebo recipients (P = 0.0014). Non-spike TCR breadth was comparable between vaccine and placebo recipients, consistent with the vaccine containing only spike.

Concerning this clone: What antigen it recognizes has not been identified. Base qualities are not provided; no much larger clone lies one nucleotide away.

The germline V gene specifies KGHSH as CDR1 and LQKENI as CDR2. The CDR3, from cysteine to phenylalanine, totals 15 residues. This entry keeps only the CDR3 DNA: 45 bases, framed from base 1. Relative to germline, V is 0 bases shorter and J is 4 bases shorter, with 13 bases between their ends. TCRbeta CDR3 regions were sequenced with the immunoSEQ Assay. After extraction, genomic DNA underwent amplification by bias-controlled multiplex PCR, followed by high-throughput sequencing. From the authors' description of their analysis: To quantify the absolute abundance of each unique TCRbeta CDR3 region, sequences were collapsed and filtered. T cell fraction was estimated by normalization of TCRbeta template counts to usable DNA, with usable DNA being measured through amplification of reference genes present in all nucleated cells. Repertoire TCRs were annotated as SARS-CoV-2-specific when V gene, CDR3 amino acid sequence and J gene were exactly matched to a known reactive TCR set. The reference SARS-CoV-2 TCR set was obtained from MIRA and was filtered for enrichment in COVID-19-positive ImmuneCODE repertoires, whereby public or cross-reactive TCRs were removed. Drawing on the MIRA antigens, annotated TCRs were analysed further at the level of specific ORF or position within ORF. Breadth was defined as the number of annotated unique rearrangements divided by the total number of unique productive rearrangements, and depth was defined as the summed frequency of the annotated unique rearrangements. TCR breadth was compared between groups using two-sided Wilcoxon rank-sum tests. TCRdb limited this immuneACCESS table to in-frame rearrangements with V and J called. A share of clones is missing; checked studies link under half to unresolved V genes, and the rest is unexplained. That table supplies the V and J calls and clone size; D and trimming were determined from the DNA. In all, the sample holds approximately 280,000 clones, and about 90% of those were seen once. The top ten clones comprise 3% to 4% of the sample.

The sample's treatment or condition, from its label and the paper: roughly 20 received Ad26.COV2.S at low or high dose, single or two shots; about five received placebo; per-sample allocation not given. For vaccine and placebo recipients, the sequenced repertoires came from samples collected on day 63 after the first injection. In Cohort 1b, roughly 25 adults aged 18-55 years were enrolled at a single site in Boston, USA, between 29 July and 7 August 2020. Ad26.COV2.S was a replication-incompetent adenovirus type 26 vector expressing a prefusion-stabilized SARS-CoV-2 spike protein from the original Wuhan strain.

This sequence originates from a person between 18 and 60 years old who received the Ad26.COV2.S COVID-19 vaccine or a placebo. Recombination connected TRBV18 to TRBJ2-7; matching of 5 bases hints at TRBD1 as the D gene. The sample here was peripheral blood, taken in a trial of Ad26.COV2.S vaccine versus placebo. The sequence in DNA is TGTGCCAGCTCACCACCGTCGATGCAGGGATACGAGCAGTACTTC. Its coded protein is CASSPPSMQGYEQYF.